This TCR beta chain was captured in a study of PD-L1 blockade in urothelial cancer (dated by TCRdb to 2017 to 2019). Describing the broader study: All patients started therapy around 2014 and received atezolizumab 1,200 mg intravenously every 3 weeks. Blood samples were analyzed 3 weeks after the start of treatment (second dose) and 6 weeks after the start of treatment. About 90% of the roughly 29 patients were identified as males with urothelial cancer of bladder origin, and a prior smoking history was reported by 18 of 29 patients. In the same patients, pretreatment tumors underwent whole exome sequencing and RNA sequencing in addition to TCR sequencing. Some 29 patients had pretreatment blood TCR-seq, about 25 had at least one posttreatment blood collection, and about 25 had tumor TCR-seq. Several patients reached durable clinical benefit, while 20 to 25 patients did not. Pretreatment tumor samples, along with matched peripheral blood collected serially before and after atezolizumab treatment, underwent TCR sequencing. The study was an exploratory multi-omic analysis of somatic, immune and clinical correlates of response to PD-L1 blockade with atezolizumab in urothelial cancer. A median of around 150,000 T cells and 83,000 or so unique TCRs was obtained from blood samples, and a median clonality of roughly 0.08 was observed. Patients had an ECOG performance status of 0 or 1 and had received between 0 and 3 prior chemotherapy regimens. Durable clinical benefit meant progression-free survival longer than 6 months, and TCR features were also tested against progression-free and overall survival. What the work shows at the level of the full study, not this receptor alone: Patients with durable benefit showed greater expansion of tumor-associated TCR clones in peripheral blood 3 weeks after starting treatment (n ≈ 22, p = 0.022). Improved progression-free and overall survival was associated with having pretreatment peripheral blood TCR clonality below the median. Because of the small sample size (n ≈ 29) and the many exploratory analyses performed, the results are intended to be regarded as hypothesis-generating.

The CDR3 runs 14 residues from the cysteine to the phenylalanine. The entry retains the CDR3 DNA only, 42 bases that are in frame from base 1. CDR1 and CDR2 are read off the germline V gene as SGHVS and FNYEAQ. V lost 5 bases and J lost 4 bases; the stretch between them is 14 bases long. This specimen's time point label, interpreted: peripheral blood 6 weeks after treatment start. The cohort comprised approximately 30 patients with locally advanced or metastatic urothelial carcinoma treated at Memorial Sloan Kettering on a trial protocol. Peripheral blood mononuclear cells were collected pretreatment and during treatment, with between 1 and 8 total time points per patient. The Qiagen DNeasy Blood extraction kit was used to purify genomic DNA from total PBMCs and tumor samples. PBMCs were collected pretreatment and during treatment, and were isolated and stored as previously described. About this clone: Its cognate antigen has yet to be identified. No base-level quality is on record; no much larger clone is a single base apart.

Synthetic TCR analog templates were spiked into each PCR so that absolute template abundance could be estimated from read counts. The immunoSEQ assay was used to amplify TCRbeta CDR3 regions from genomic DNA with bias-controlled V and J gene primers. Sequencing of rearranged TCRbeta segments was done at approximately 20X coverage. The published analysis was carried out like this. Sequencing errors were corrected by clustering, and CDR3s were annotated against IMGT so that V, D and J genes could be assigned. Downstream analyses used only productive TCRbeta rearrangements, leaving out any out-of-frame or stop-codon sequences. To compute clonality, Shannon entropy was normalized by the log of the number of unique productive sequences and then subtracted from one. Fisher's exact test with Benjamini-Hochberg correction, at a threshold of adjusted p below 0.01, was used to find clones that differed between time points or between blood and tumor. Imported from immuneACCESS, the table was reduced by TCRdb to in-frame sequences with V and J called. These copies leave out some clones; in studies compared against another copy, an unresolved V gene accounts for under half, and the cause of the remainder is not known. Clonal size and the V and J genes are those of that table, whereas D and trimming came from the DNA. The sample table records approximately 38,000 clones; about 88% of these occur just once. The ten largest account for roughly a quarter of the sample.

The rearrangement joined TRBV7-6 to TRBJ1-2, with a weak D call of TRBD1 (6 bases match). The TCR comes from a man in his 60s with urothelial cancer. The starting material was PBMCs, obtained around atezolizumab (anti-PD-L1) treatment. The nucleotides are TGTGCCAGCAGCACAACGACAGGTGGCTATGGCTACACCTTC. This yields the protein CASSTTTGGYGYTF.